Presented here are 32 T cell receptor beta chains from one specimen sequenced in a study of shared clonotypes between healthy human individuals. This table comes from immunoSEQ multiplex PCR, and its TCRdb copy is limited to in-frame clones, with some not included. Among roughly 2.2 million clones, just over 90% were seen once, and the ten largest hold 0.39%. Sequencing was performed on naive CD4+ T cells from PBMCs. Indicated subset: CD45RA+ positively selected. These receptors came from a young man in good health. Some clones in this sample may be carry-over from other donors' samples.

V is TRBV5-6 and J is TRBJ2-5; D might be TRBD1 or TRBD2, each matching 5 bases. V was cut by 4 bases and J by 5 bases, with 12 bases left in between. Germline V gene data show CDR1 as SGHDT and CDR2 as YYEEEE. The CDR3 runs 13 residues. The CDR3 region has the DNA TGTGCCAGCAGCCAGGGACCTCGGGAGACCCAGTACTTC. Protein: CASSQGPRETQYF.

The chain employs TRBV20-1 and TRBJ2-1; D is uncertain. Trimming removed 0 bases at V and 12 bases at J, with 9 bases between. The CDR3 extends over 11 amino acids. Germline V lookup: CDR1 DFQATT, CDR2 SNEGSKA (reference sequence). The CDR3 protein is CSARDNGRQFF. The CDR3 DNA reads TGCAGTGCTAGAGACAACGGAAGGCAGTTCTTC.

The chain carries TRBV5-1 and TRBJ1-4; weak D call: TRBD1 (5 bases). With 1 base removed from V and 3 bases from J, the gap between germline ends came to 28 bases. Germline V gene data show CDR1 as SGHRS and CDR2 as YFSETQ. This CDR3 has 21 amino acids. As DNA, the CDR3 is TGCGCCAGCAGCTTGTCGGGACCTATGGTAGGAGGACCCCCGGCTAATGAAAAACTGTTTTTT. Amino acids: CASSLSGPMVGGPPANEKLFF.

This clone has only a few counts. The chain links TRBV28 to TRBJ1-2; D possibly corresponds to TRBD1 (6 bases). Deletions cut 6 bases from V and 6 bases from J, with 11 bases between. Germline loops: CDR1 MDHEN, CDR2 SYDVKM. This CDR3 spans 12 amino acids. This CDR3 is CASRRPGDGYTF. In DNA, the CDR3 is TGTGCCAGCAGGCGTCCAGGGGATGGCTACACCTTC.

The chain couples TRBV29-1 to TRBJ1-3; the D is unclear. This CDR3 spans 12 amino acids. Germline CDR1 reads SQVTM; CDR2 reads ANQGSEA. V gave up 1 base and J gave up 7 bases, with 8 bases separating them. The CDR3 loop is CSVEGQANTIYF. The CDR3, as DNA: TGCAGCGTTGAAGGGCAGGCGAACACCATATATTTT.

This chain connects TRBV7-2 to TRBJ2-3; TRBD2 matches at 8 bases. The CDR3 sequence is 16 residues long. Germline assignment: CDR1 SGHTA and CDR2 FQGNSA. V lost 1 base, J lost 3 bases, and 6 bases stayed unmatched. CDR3 amino acids: CASSLVSGSSTDTQYF. The CDR3 DNA sequence: TGTGCCAGCAGCTTAGTGAGCGGGAGTTCAACAGATACGCAGTATTTT.

This clone appeared once. The genes are TRBV7-9 and TRBJ1-1; 8 bases map to TRBD1. After removal of 1 base from V and 7 bases from J, the junction contained 5 bases not matched to a gene. Germline-derived CDR1 and CDR2 are SEHNR and FQNEAQ (reference sequence). The CDR3 spans 14 residues. In nucleotides, the CDR3 is TGTGCCAGCAGCTTAGGCCAGGGGGCTGGTGAAGCTTTCTTT. Translation gives CASSLGQGAGEAFF.

Points on this clone: This sample also contains other DNA sequences that code for the same CDR3. This sequence joins TRBV7-9 and TRBJ1-1; D remains ambiguous. V was shortened by 1 base and J by 5 bases, with 8 bases between the two germline ends. The germline CDR1 and CDR2 sequences are SEHNR and FQNEAQ (reference sequence). CDR3 length: 13 residues. DNA for the CDR3: TGTGCCAGCAGCTTAGTCGCAGGAACTGAAGCTTTCTTT. It encodes CASSLVAGTEAFF.

A single count supports this clone. The rearrangement links TRBV19 to TRBJ1-5; D not certain. V lost 2 bases, J lost 2 bases, and 10 bases lay in between. Per germline, CDR1 LNHDA and CDR2 SQIVND (reference sequence). The CDR3 has 15 residues. CDR3 nucleotide sequence: TGTGCCAGTAGTATACGGGGAATTGGCAATCAGCCCCAGCATTTT. Its translation is CASSIRGIGNQPQHF.

J is TRBJ1-4 and V is TRBV30; TRBD1 might be the D (5 bases). Germline lookup yields CDR1 GTSNPN and CDR2 SVGIG (reference sequence). The CDR3 loop spans 16 amino acids. Trimming pared 2 bases from V and 7 bases from J, leaving 20 bases between. Here the CDR3 DNA reads TGTGCCTGGAGTTCTCCATCTCAGGGCCCAACTGAAAAACTGTTTTTT. Translated, it gives CAWSSPSQGPTEKLFF.

The table lists this clone with a few counts. J is TRBJ1-1 and V is TRBV29-1, with no clear D. There are 12 residues in the CDR3. With 6 bases removed from V and 5 bases from J, the gap between germline ends came to 13 bases. CDR1 is SQVTM, CDR2 ANQGSEA, per germline. CDR3 region: CSVEGFVTEAFF. The CDR3 region has the DNA TGCAGCGTCGAGGGTTTTGTGACTGAAGCTTTCTTT.

This chain links TRBV10-1 with TRBJ2-3; 8 positions match TRBD1. V lost 5 bases and J lost 3; bases outside the gene matches: 13. CDR1 and CDR2 (germline): WNHNN, SYGVQD (reference sequence). This CDR3 is built from 17 residues. The CDR3 spells CASSTGTGPIWTDTQYF. CDR3 DNA sequence: TGCGCCAGCAGTACCGGGACAGGCCCCATTTGGACAGATACGCAGTATTTT.

Comment on this clone: Distinct nucleotide sequences in the sample also encode this CDR3. The chain carries TRBV20-1 and TRBJ2-7, with D possibly being TRBD2 (5 bases). Germline CDR1 reads DFQATT; CDR2 reads SNEGSKA (reference sequence). The CDR3 sequence is 11 residues long. V lost 6 bases and J 6 bases, leaving 12 bases between the germline ends. CDR3 loop: CSASNGVEQYF. DNA for the CDR3: TGCAGTGCCAGCAACGGGGTCGAGCAGTACTTC.

V usage is TRBV9 and J usage is TRBJ2-7, with 8 bases that match TRBD2. The germline V gene encodes CDR1 SGDLS and CDR2 YYNGEE. This CDR3 contains 15 residues. J gave up 0 bases and V 3 bases, and 5 bases lay outside the gene matches. CDR3 sequence (DNA): TGTGCCAGCAGCGCCGGGGGGACTAGCTCCTACGAGCAGTACTTC. It is translated as CASSAGGTSSYEQYF.

J is TRBJ1-5 and V is TRBV2, with 8 positions matching TRBD1. V shed 7 bases, J shed 1 base, and the junction held 6 bases outside the gene matches. This CDR3 contains 15 residues. The V gene's germline CDR1 is SNHLY and CDR2 FYNNEI. CDR3 sequence reads: CASTGTGGSNQPQHF. The CDR3 nucleotides are TGTGCCAGCACTGGGACAGGCGGGAGCAATCAGCCCCAGCATTTT.

The rearrangement joins TRBV5-1 to TRBJ2-1; 12 positions agree with TRBD2. The CDR3 consists of 17 residues. Germline assignment: CDR1 SGHRS and CDR2 YFSETQ. Unmatched junction bases numbered 12, after V lost 4 bases and J lost 7 bases. Here the CDR3 DNA reads TGCGCCAGCAGCCGGACTTCCGGACTAGCGGGAACGAATGAGCAGTTCTTC. Its translation: CASSRTSGLAGTNEQFF.

The chain has TRBV13 and TRBJ2-1; 11 nucleotides align to TRBD2. The junction had 11 bases not matched to a gene; V was cut back by 4 bases and J by 0 bases. The CDR3 extends over 19 amino acids. CDR1 PRHDT and CDR2 FYEKMQ come from the germline V gene (reference sequence). The CDR3 DNA is TGTGCCAGCAGCTCGGGACTAGCGGAGACTCTCTCCTCCTACAATGAGCAGTTCTTC. Protein product: CASSSGLAETLSSYNEQFF. The variable domain in full, with the rest retrieved from reference TRBV13 and TRBJ2-1, is AAGVIQSPRHLIKEKRETATLKCYPIPRHDTVYWYQQGPGQDPQFLISFYEKMQSDKGSIPDRFSAQQFSDYHSELNMSSLELGDSALYFCASSSGLAETLSSYNEQFFGPGTRLTVL.

The chain couples TRBV13 to TRBJ2-7; 12 bases agree with TRBD1. The CDR3 sequence is 14 residues long. From germline, CDR1 is PRHDT and CDR2 FYEKMQ (reference sequence). Trimming removed 5 bases from V and 5 bases from J; junction bases left unmatched: 4. DNA for the CDR3: TGTGCCAGCAGCGCAGGGACAGGGGGCAACGAGCAGTACTTC. This gives the protein CASSAGTGGNEQYF.

This clone was seen once. The rearrangement uses TRBV12-1 and TRBJ2-3; TRBD2 is the table's D call and was not checked against the DNA. TRBV12-1 is reported as a pseudogene. CDR3 length equals 14 residues. The CDR3 is CASSPPCGPDTQYF. CDR3 nucleotide sequence: TGTGCCAGCAGCCCTCCCTGCGGCCCAGATACGCAGTATTTT.

The rearrangement uses TRBV5-1 and TRBJ2-7; D unresolved. The CDR3 loop spans 15 amino acids. The germline V gene has CDR1 SGHRS and CDR2 YFSETQ. V lost 0 bases to trimming and J lost 1 base, with 11 bases between them. This CDR3 is CASSLGGGGSYEQYF. The CDR3 DNA reads TGCGCCAGCAGCTTGGGGGGTGGCGGATCCTACGAGCAGTACTTC.

In the case of this clone: This specimen includes other DNA sequences encoding the same CDR3. The J gene is TRBJ1-5, the V gene TRBV6-1; D is uncertain. The CDR3 runs to 12 residues. The V gene lost 6 bases and the J gene lost 5 bases, with 8 bases spanning the gap. Germline V CDR1 and CDR2: MNHNS, SASEGT. The CDR3 protein is CASRGADQPQHF. The CDR3 DNA reads as TGTGCCAGCAGGGGAGCCGATCAGCCCCAGCATTTT.

The J gene is TRBJ2-6, the V gene TRBV4-2, with TRBD1 identical over 8 bases. The germline CDR1 and CDR2 sequences are LGHNA and YNFKEQ. Trimming removed 6 bases from V and 0 bases from J; junction bases left unmatched: 16. The CDR3 contains 20 residues. CDR3 loop: CASSSRGQGWRSSGANVLTF. In nucleotides, the CDR3 is TGTGCCAGCAGTTCCAGGGGGCAGGGGTGGAGAAGCTCTGGGGCCAACGTCCTGACTTTC.

Comment on this clone: The same CDR3 can be traced to other DNA sequences in this sample. The chain is built from TRBV10-1 and TRBJ2-3; possible D gene TRBD1, 5 bases. The V end lost 4 bases, the J end lost 2 bases, and 10 bases lay between the germline ends. CDR1 is WNHNN, CDR2 SYGVQD, per germline (reference sequence). The CDR3 length is 14 residues. This CDR3 is CASSGQGPTDTQYF. The CDR3, as DNA: TGCGCCAGCAGTGGGCAGGGCCCCACAGATACGCAGTATTTT.

The J gene is TRBJ1-5, the V gene TRBV10-2; possibly TRBD1 for D (6 bases). Looked up from germline, CDR1 is WSHSY and CDR2 is SAAADI. V was shortened by 3 bases and J by 6 bases, with 15 bases between the two germline ends. This CDR3 contains 15 residues. Here the CDR3 reads CASSDVKGVGQPQHF. The CDR3 bases are TGCGCCAGCAGTGACGTTAAGGGGGTCGGTCAGCCCCAGCATTTT.

The CDR3 DNA sequence: TGTGCCAGTAGTATTCGAACTACCGCACAAGAGACCCAGTACTTC. Translation: CASSIRTTAQETQYF. The genes are TRBV19 and TRBJ2-5; D remains unclear. Germline V gene data show CDR1 as LNHDA and CDR2 as SQIVND (reference sequence). V shed 3 bases and J shed 2 bases, with 13 bases lying between them. The CDR3 runs to 15 residues.

The chain combines TRBV5-4 with TRBJ2-3, with TRBD2 identical over 11 bases. CDR3 length: 16 residues. After removal of 5 bases from V and 6 bases from J, the junction contained 11 bases not matched to a gene. CDR1 SGHNT and CDR2 YYREEE come from the germline V gene (reference sequence). The CDR3 bases are TGTGCCAGCAGTGCTACTAGCGGGGGCGGGGGTGATACGCAGTATTTT. Translated, it gives CASSATSGGGGDTQYF. Full variable domain (missing parts from reference TRBV5-4 and TRBJ2-3): ETGVTQSPTHLIKTRGQQVTLRCSSQSGHNTVSWYQQALGQGPQFIFQYYREEENGRGNFPPRFSGLQFPNYSSELNVNALELDDSALYLCASSATSGGGGDTQYFGPGTRLTVL.

The rearrangement links TRBV5-1 to TRBJ2-1, with TRBD1 identical over 8 bases. V dropped 2 bases and J dropped 4; count of bases not matched to a gene: 5. CDR1 and CDR2 from the germline V gene are SGHRS and YFSETQ. The CDR3 loop spans 15 amino acids. DNA of the CDR3: TGCGCCAGCAGCTTCGGGACAGGAGTGTACAATGAGCAGTTCTTC. Amino acids: CASSFGTGVYNEQFF. Full variable domain (rest looked up from reference TRBV5-1 and TRBJ2-1): KAGVTQTPRYLIKTRGQQVTLSCSPISGHRSVSWYQQTPGQGLQFLFEYFSETQRNKGNFPGRFSGRQFSNSRSEMNVSTLELGDSALYLCASSFGTGVYNEQFFGPGTRLTVL.

The chain joins TRBV11-1 to TRBJ2-5; 11 nucleotides align to TRBD2. Per germline, CDR1 SGHAT and CDR2 FQDESV (reference sequence). There are 17 residues in the CDR3. V lost 5 bases to trimming and J lost 5 bases; unmatched junction nucleotides: 13. This CDR3 reads CASSPWVAGGPFETQYF. For the CDR3, the DNA is TGTGCCAGCAGCCCCTGGGTAGCGGGAGGGCCGTTTGAGACCCAGTACTTC.

This clone came up once. The chain has TRBV6-6 and TRBJ2-7; TRBD2 agrees at 7 bases. The CDR3 covers 14 residues. J was trimmed by 3 bases and V by 0 bases; bases with no gene match: 2. The germline gives CDR1 MNHNY, CDR2 SVGAGI (reference sequence). CDR3 residues: CASSYSAGVYEQYF. For the CDR3, the DNA is TGTGCCAGCAGTTACTCTGCGGGGGTCTACGAGCAGTACTTC.

V gene TRBV19 combines with J gene TRBJ1-1; D not resolved. CDR1 and CDR2 from the germline V gene are LNHDA and SQIVND (reference sequence). The V and J ends lost 5 bases and 1 base respectively, with 11 bases between them. The CDR3 loop spans 14 amino acids. CDR3 in DNA: TGTGCCAGTAGTGTGACCTGGGGGAACACTGAAGCTTTCTTT. Translated, it gives CASSVTWGNTEAFF. Looking up the rest from reference TRBV19 and TRBJ1-1 gives the full variable domain: DGGITQSPKYLFRKEGQNVTLSCEQNLNHDAMYWYRQDPGQGLRLIYYSQIVNDFQKGDIAEGYSVSREKKESFPLTVTSAQKNPTAFYLCASSVTWGNTEAFFGQGTRLTVV.

This clone was seen once. The V call is TRBV15, the J call TRBJ1-1; 8 bases are shared with TRBD1. CDR3 length equals 16 residues. The ends lost 6 bases at V and 2 bases at J; junction bases unmatched: 11. Germline lookup yields CDR1 LNHNV and CDR2 YYDKDF (reference sequence). CDR3 region: CATSNGRDRLNTEAFF. CDR3 DNA: TGTGCCACCAGTAATGGCCGGGACAGGTTAAACACTGAAGCTTTCTTT. The full variable domain, its missing parts supplied by reference TRBV15 and TRBJ1-1, is DAMVIQNPRYQVTQFGKPVTLSCSQTLNHNVMYWYQQKSSQAPKLLFHYYDKDFNNEADTPDNFQSRRPNTSFCFLDIRSPGLGDTAMYLCATSNGRDRLNTEAFFGQGTRLTVV.

The rearrangement links TRBV14 to TRBJ1-2, with 7 bases fitting TRBD1. V lost 4 bases, J lost 1 base, and 9 bases stayed unmatched. The CDR3 is 16 amino acids. Germline CDR1 SGHDN, CDR2 FVKESK. The CDR3 loop reads CASSLTRDRDNYGYTF. The CDR3, as DNA: TGTGCCAGCAGCCTCACCCGGGACAGAGATAACTATGGCTACACCTTC.